The 5 T cell receptor beta chains reported below all come from one sample, sequenced in a study of blood T cells in healthy people across ages. Sample-barcoded 5' priming and a J-beta primer mix drove a second PCR of about 7 to 11 cycles. TCRdb analysed the 5' RACE reads with MiXCR anew, one entry per CDR3 protein. The data hold 1.5 million to 2 million distinct CDR3 sequences, with approximately 40% observed a single time. The sample consisted of blood. The origin of the receptors is a human donor in good health.

V usage is TRBV18 and J usage is TRBJ1-2; D call uncertain. CDR3 length equals 16 residues. In germline, CDR1 is KGHSH, CDR2 LQKENI. Trimming cost V 3 bases and J 3 bases, with 17 bases left between them. Here the CDR3 DNA reads TGTGCCAGCTCACCTAGCGGCGGGGAAAGATACTATGGCTACACCTTC. Translation gives CASSPSGGERYYGYTF. The variable domain in full, with the rest retrieved from reference TRBV18 and TRBJ1-2, is NAGVMQNPRHLVRRRGQEARLRCSPMKGHSHVYWYRQLPEEGLKFMVYLQKENIIDESGMPKERFSAEFPKEGPSILRIQQVVRGDSAAYFCASSPSGGERYYGYTFGSGTRLTVV.

The genes are TRBV6-2 or TRBV6-3 and TRBJ1-5; 7 nucleotides agree with TRBD1. The CDR3 is 17 residues long. In germline, CDR1 is MNHEY, CDR2 SVGEGT. J gave up 7 bases and V 6 bases, and 18 bases lay outside the gene matches. The CDR3 loop reads CASSPGTIQGTWQPQHF. DNA for the CDR3: TGTGCCAGCAGCCCAGGGACCATACAGGGGACGTGGCAGCCCCAGCATTTT.

A note on this clonotype: The junction does not match germline at one end; this may be a read error. This sequence joins TRBV29-1 and TRBJ2-3, with TRBD1 matching 8 bases. This CDR3 has 16 residues. Germline lookup yields CDR1 SQVTM and CDR2 ANQGSEA. The CDR3 loop reads CSVQEQQGDSTDTQYF. The CDR3 bases are TGCAGCGTTCAAGAACAACAGGGGGACAGCACAGATACGCAGTATTTT.

This chain joins TRBV6-2 or TRBV6-3 and TRBJ2-5, with 7 positions matching TRBD2. Matching the DNA end better, TRBJ2-7 makes the J call doubtful. Looked up from germline, CDR1 is MNHEY and CDR2 is SVGEGT. The CDR3 extends over 13 amino acids. CDR3 sequence (DNA): TGTGCCAGCAGTTACGGGGAGGGGATCGAGCAGTACTTC. It is translated as CASSYGEGIEQYF.

The chain combines TRBV20-1 with TRBJ1-6, with D possibly matching TRBD1 (5 bases). V was pared by 7 bases and J by 0 bases, with 13 bases between. Germline CDR1 reads DFQATT; CDR2 reads SNEGSKA (reference sequence). This CDR3 has 15 residues. The CDR3 loop is CSGSVGDSYNSPLHF. The CDR3, as DNA: TGCAGTGGAAGCGTGGGGGACTCCTATAATTCACCCCTCCACTTT.